This is a list of T cell receptor beta chains from one sample in a study of CD8+CD57+ T cells in acquired aplastic anemia. TCRdb recomputed calls from the reads with MiXCR, one row per CDR3 protein. Found here are 100,000 to 150,000 distinct CDR3 sequences, less than 45% of them singletons; the top ten hold over 6.5%. Material for sequencing was sorted CD4+, CD8+, or CD8+CD57+ T cells (not recorded which) from PBMCs. The receptors here all came from a human donor in good health, serving as a control. Each CDR3 is given with its conserved first and last residue. D genes are given only for firm matches. Clone size is not always given. Where it is, it says once, few, many or a class for expanded clones.

d_gene	v_gene	len	abundance	j_gene	CDR3nt	CDR3aa
TRBD1	TRBV5-8	15	many	TRBJ1-5	TGTGCCAGCAGTAACCGGGACAGGGTTTTTCAGCCCCAGCATTTT	CASSNRDRVFQPQHF
NA	TRBV13	15	NA	TRBJ1-2	TGTGCCAGCAGCCTGACTCGGGGACACTCCTATGGCTACACCTTC	CASSLTRGHSYGYTF
TRBD1	TRBV7-8	15	NA	TRBJ2-7	TGTGCCAGCAGCTTAAGAAGGACAGGGTCCTACGAGCAGTACTTC	CASSLRRTGSYEQYF
NA	TRBV10-2	17	few	TRBJ1-1	TGTGCCAGCAGCCAAGGGGTCCTCCGGTCACGGAACACTGAAGCTTTCTTT	CASSQGVLRSRNTEAFF
NA	TRBV4-1	14	NA	TRBJ2-7	TGCGCCAGCAGCCAAGAGGGAAGGGGCTACGAGCAGTACTTC	CASSQEGRGYEQYF
NA	TRBV4-1	17	few	TRBJ2-3	TGCGCCAGCAGCCAAGACACCAGGGTCTCTAGCACAGATACGCAGTATTTT	CASSQDTRVSSTDTQYF
NA	TRBV25-1	13	many	TRBJ1-5	TGTGCCAGCAGCGCGGACGACAATCAGCCCCAGCATTTT	CASSADDNQPQHF
NA	TRBV3-1	14	many	TRBJ2-7	TGTGCCAGCAGCCAAGGGGGTAGGGCCTACGAGCAGTACTTC	CASSQGGRAYEQYF
TRBD2	TRBV2	16	many	TRBJ2-3	TGTGCCAGCAGACTTCGGACTAGCGGGGGAACAGATACGCAGTATTTT	CASRLRTSGGTDTQYF
TRBD1	TRBV20-1	15	many	TRBJ2-5	TGCAGTGCTAGCTTGACAGGGTGGTTGAGAGAGACCCAGTACTTC	CSASLTGWLRETQYF
TRBD1	TRBV29-1	15	NA	TRBJ1-5	TGCAGCGTTGGGACAGGGGAGAATAGCAATCAGCCCCAGCATTTT	CSVGTGENSNQPQHF
NA	TRBV3-1	13	many	TRBJ1-2	TGTGCCAGCAGCCAGGGGAGTCTCTATGGCTACACCTTC	CASSQGSLYGYTF
TRBD2	TRBV6-1	18	NA	TRBJ2-5	TGTGCCAGCTCACCCCGACTAGCGGGAGAGACAGTACAAGAGACCCAGTACTTC	CASSPRLAGETVQETQYF
NA	TRBV29-1	13	many	TRBJ1-5	TGCAGCGTTGAAGTAGGAACGCGGCAGCCCCAGCATTTT	CSVEVGTRQPQHF
NA	TRBV20-1	16	many	TRBJ2-3	TGCAGTGCTAGAGTGGGCGGGCTAGCCCTCACAGATACGCAGTATTTT	CSARVGGLALTDTQYF
NA	TRBV25-1	15	NA	TRBJ2-7	TGTGCCAGTAGTGGTAGCGGCAGTTCCTCCTACGAGCAGTACTTC	CASSGSGSSSYEQYF
NA	TRBV2	13	few	TRBJ1-5	TGTGCCAGCACAAAGGACGGCAATCAGCCCCAGCATTTT	CASTKDGNQPQHF
NA	TRBV19	19	many	TRBJ1-5	TGTGCCAGTAGTCACCTCTATTTTGTGGGGGGCCGGAGCAATCAGCCCCAGCATTTT	CASSHLYFVGGRSNQPQHF
TRBD1	TRBV12-5	12	once	TRBJ2-7	TGTGCTAGTGGTACGACAGGGTCCGAGCAGTACTTC	CASGTTGSEQYF
NA	TRBV24-1	16	few	TRBJ2-6	TGTGCCACCGCGAGTCGGAGGGACTCTGGGGCCAACGTCCTGACTTTC	CATASRRDSGANVLTF
NA	TRBV6-1	14	many	TRBJ2-7	TGTGCCAGCAGAGCTGGCCAGGGCTCCTACGAGCAGTACTTC	CASRAGQGSYEQYF
TRBD2	TRBV15	18	NA	TRBJ2-2	TGTGCCACCAGCAGAGACCCAGCGGGGGGCGACAGCACCGGGGAGCTGTTTTTT	CATSRDPAGGDSTGELFF
TRBD1	TRBV20-1	13	NA	TRBJ1-1	TGCAGTGCTCCGACAGGGGAGAACACTGAAGCTTTCTTT	CSAPTGENTEAFF